The following is a T cell receptor (beta chain) sequence with its context. This table comes from immunoSEQ multiplex PCR, and its TCRdb copy is limited to in-frame clones, with some not included. The data show fewer than 65,000 clones, with roughly nine tenths seen just once and 0.76% held by the top ten. The CDR3 runs to 16 residues. Deletions cut 0 bases from V and 0 bases from J, with 12 bases between. Per the germline V gene, CDR1 is SGHKS and CDR2 is YYEKEE (reference sequence). This specimen comes from a study of T cell changes during pregnancy in multiple sclerosis. The V call is TRBV5-5, the J call TRBJ1-2, with no clear D. The receptor comes from a female donor with multiple sclerosis, enrolled in a pregnancy study. Here the sequenced sample was CD4+ T cells from peripheral blood mononuclear cells, taken in the first trimester of pregnancy. CDR3 coding DNA: TGTGCCAGCAGCTTGGTAGTAGCCAGTTCTAACTATGGCTACACCTTC. Translating it yields CASSLVVASSNYGYTF.